The 4 T cell receptor beta chains given below trace back to one sample, sequenced in a study of shared clonotypes between healthy human individuals. Assay used: immunoSEQ multiplex PCR; TCRdb lists only in-frame clones, some missing. The sample yields some 660,000 clones, around three quarters seen once. Sequencing was done on a sample of memory CD4+ T cells sorted from blood. As for subset: CD45RA-negative fraction. These receptors were collected from a woman between 25 and 40 years old in good health.

The rearrangement links TRBV30 to TRBJ1-1; D not certain. Germline assignment: CDR1 GTSNPN and CDR2 SVGIG (reference sequence). The CDR3 sequence is 13 residues long. Trimming cost V 4 bases and J 4 bases, with 13 bases left between them. The CDR3 sequence: CAWTGYHVTEAFF. CDR3 nucleotide sequence: TGTGCCTGGACAGGATATCACGTCACTGAAGCTTTCTTT.

The chain carries TRBV7-3 and TRBJ2-3; D is possibly TRBD1 (7 bases). CDR3 size: 15 residues. The V gene's germline CDR1 is SGHTA and CDR2 FQGTGA. V was pared by 5 bases and J by 4 bases, with 16 bases between. This CDR3 is CASSLQGERADTQYF. The CDR3 region has the DNA TGTGCCAGCAGCCTCCAGGGGGAGCGGGCAGATACGCAGTATTTT.

This clone was detected only a few times. The rearrangement joins TRBV4-2 to TRBJ2-5; 11 bases match TRBD2. The end of the DNA is better explained by TRBJ2-7, so the J call may be wrong. CDR3 size: 14 residues. Germline-derived CDR1 and CDR2 are LGHNA and YNFKEQ. CDR3: CASSQGLADYEQYF. CDR3 in DNA: TGTGCCAGCAGCCAGGGACTAGCGGATTACGAGCAGTACTTC.

V and J are TRBV6-1 and TRBJ1-1, with 8 bases that match TRBD1. Germline CDR1 MNHNS, CDR2 SASEGT. The CDR3 runs to 14 residues. J lost 2 bases, V lost 5 bases, and 4 bases had no gene match. The CDR3 loop reads CASSKGTGNTEAFF. As DNA, the CDR3 is TGTGCCAGCAGTAAAGGGACAGGAAACACTGAAGCTTTCTTT.